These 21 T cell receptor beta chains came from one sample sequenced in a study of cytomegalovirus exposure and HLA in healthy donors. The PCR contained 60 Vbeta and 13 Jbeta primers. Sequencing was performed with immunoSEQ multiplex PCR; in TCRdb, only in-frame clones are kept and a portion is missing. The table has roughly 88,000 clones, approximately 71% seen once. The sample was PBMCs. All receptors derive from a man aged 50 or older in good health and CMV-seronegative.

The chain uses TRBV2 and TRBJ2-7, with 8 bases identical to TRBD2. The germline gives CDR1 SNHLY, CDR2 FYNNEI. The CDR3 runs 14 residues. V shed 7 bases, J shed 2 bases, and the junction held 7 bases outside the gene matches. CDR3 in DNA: TGTGCCAGCACTCGACTAGCGCCGGCCTACGAGCAGTACTTC. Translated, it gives CASTRLAPAYEQYF.

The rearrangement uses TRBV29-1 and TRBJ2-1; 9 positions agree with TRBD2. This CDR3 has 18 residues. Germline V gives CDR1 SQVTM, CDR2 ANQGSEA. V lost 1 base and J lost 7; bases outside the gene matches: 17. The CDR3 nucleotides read TGCAGCGTTGAAGCATCCCTCGCCTGGCTAGCGGGATGGAATGAGCAGTTCTTC. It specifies CSVEASLAWLAGWNEQFF.

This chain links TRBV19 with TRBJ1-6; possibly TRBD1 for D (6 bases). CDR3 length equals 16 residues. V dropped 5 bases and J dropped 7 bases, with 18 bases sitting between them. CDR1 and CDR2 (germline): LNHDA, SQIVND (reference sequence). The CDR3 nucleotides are TGTGCCAGTAGTCTTTTCGGAGGCAGGGGAAATTCACCCCTCCACTTT. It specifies CASSLFGGRGNSPLHF.

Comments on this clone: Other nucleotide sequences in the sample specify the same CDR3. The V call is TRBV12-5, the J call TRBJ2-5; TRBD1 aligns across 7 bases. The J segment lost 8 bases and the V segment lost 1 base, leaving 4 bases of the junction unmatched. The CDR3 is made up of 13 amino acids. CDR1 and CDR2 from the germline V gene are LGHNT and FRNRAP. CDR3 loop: CASGLETGATQYF. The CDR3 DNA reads TGTGCTAGTGGTTTGGAAACAGGGGCAACCCAGTACTTC.

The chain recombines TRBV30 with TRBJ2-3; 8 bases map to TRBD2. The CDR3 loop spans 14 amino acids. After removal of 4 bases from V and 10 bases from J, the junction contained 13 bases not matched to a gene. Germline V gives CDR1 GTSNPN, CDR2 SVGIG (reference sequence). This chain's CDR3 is CAWIVAGGKPAQYF. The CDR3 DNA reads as TGTGCCTGGATAGTCGCGGGGGGTAAGCCTGCGCAGTATTTT.

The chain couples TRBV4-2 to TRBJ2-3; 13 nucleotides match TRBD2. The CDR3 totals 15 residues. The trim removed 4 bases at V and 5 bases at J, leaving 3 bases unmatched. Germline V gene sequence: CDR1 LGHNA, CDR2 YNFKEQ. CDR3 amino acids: CASSPTSGREDTQYF. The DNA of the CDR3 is TGTGCCAGCAGCCCCACTAGCGGGAGGGAAGATACGCAGTATTTT.

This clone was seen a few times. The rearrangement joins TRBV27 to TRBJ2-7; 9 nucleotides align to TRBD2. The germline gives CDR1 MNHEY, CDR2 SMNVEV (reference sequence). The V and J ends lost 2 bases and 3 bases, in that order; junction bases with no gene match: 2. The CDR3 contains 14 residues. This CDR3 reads CASSLISGGYEQYF. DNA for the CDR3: TGTGCCAGCAGTTTAATTAGCGGGGGCTACGAGCAGTACTTC.

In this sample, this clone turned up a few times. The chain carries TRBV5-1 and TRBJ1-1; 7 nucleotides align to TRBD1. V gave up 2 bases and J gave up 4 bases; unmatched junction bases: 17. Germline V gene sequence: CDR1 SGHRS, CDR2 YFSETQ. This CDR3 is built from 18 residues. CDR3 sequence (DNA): TGCGCCAGCAGCTTAGGGACAGCGGCGACCTTTTTTAGCACTGAAGCTTTCTTT. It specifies CASSLGTAATFFSTEAFF.

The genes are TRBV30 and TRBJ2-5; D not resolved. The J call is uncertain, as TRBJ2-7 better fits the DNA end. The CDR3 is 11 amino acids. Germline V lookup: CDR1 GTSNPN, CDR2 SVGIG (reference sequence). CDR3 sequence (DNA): TGTGCCTGGAGTAGTTCCTACGAGCAGTACTTC. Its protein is CAWSSSYEQYF.

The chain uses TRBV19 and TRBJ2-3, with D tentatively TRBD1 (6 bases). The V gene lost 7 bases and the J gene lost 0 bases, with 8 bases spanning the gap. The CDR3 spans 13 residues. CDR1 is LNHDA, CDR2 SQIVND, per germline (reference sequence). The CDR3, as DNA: TGTGCCAGTAAGGGACATAGCACAGATACGCAGTATTTT. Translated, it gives CASKGHSTDTQYF.

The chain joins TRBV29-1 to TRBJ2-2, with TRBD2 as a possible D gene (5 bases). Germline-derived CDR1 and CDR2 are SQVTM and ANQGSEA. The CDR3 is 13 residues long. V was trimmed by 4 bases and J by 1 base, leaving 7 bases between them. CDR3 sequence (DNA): TGCAGCGTTGCGGCGGGGAACACCGGGGAGCTGTTTTTT. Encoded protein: CSVAAGNTGELFF.

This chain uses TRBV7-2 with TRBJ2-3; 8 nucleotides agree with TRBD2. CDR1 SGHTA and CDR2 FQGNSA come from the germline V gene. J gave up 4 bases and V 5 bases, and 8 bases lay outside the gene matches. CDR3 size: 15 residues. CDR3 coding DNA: TGTGCCAGCAGCCCGCAGGGACTAGTAGCAGATACGCAGTATTTT. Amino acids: CASSPQGLVADTQYF.

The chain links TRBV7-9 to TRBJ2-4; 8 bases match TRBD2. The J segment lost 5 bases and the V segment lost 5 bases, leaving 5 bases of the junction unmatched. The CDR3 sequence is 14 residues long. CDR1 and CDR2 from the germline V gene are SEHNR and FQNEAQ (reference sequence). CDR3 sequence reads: CASSVSGVENIQYF. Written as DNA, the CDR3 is TGTGCCAGCAGCGTTAGCGGGGTCGAAAACATTCAGTACTTC.

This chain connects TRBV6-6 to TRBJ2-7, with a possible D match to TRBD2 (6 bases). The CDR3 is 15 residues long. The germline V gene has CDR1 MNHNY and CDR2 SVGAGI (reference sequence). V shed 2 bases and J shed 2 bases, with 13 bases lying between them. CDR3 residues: CASSYRGKLTYEQYF. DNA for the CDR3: TGTGCCAGCAGTTACCGGGGGAAGCTTACCTACGAGCAGTACTTC.

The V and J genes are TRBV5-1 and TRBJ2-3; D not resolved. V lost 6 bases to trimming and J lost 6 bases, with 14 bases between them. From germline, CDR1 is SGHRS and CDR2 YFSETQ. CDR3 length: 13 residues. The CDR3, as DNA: TGCGCCAGCACCCCTCTGACATTTGATACGCAGTATTTT. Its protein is CASTPLTFDTQYF.

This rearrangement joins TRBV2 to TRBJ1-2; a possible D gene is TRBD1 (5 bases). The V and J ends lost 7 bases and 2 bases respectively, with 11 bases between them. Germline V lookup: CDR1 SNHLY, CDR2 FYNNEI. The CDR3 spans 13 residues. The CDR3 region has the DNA TGTGCCAGCACCGGACAAAACAACTATGGCTACACCTTC. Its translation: CASTGQNNYGYTF.

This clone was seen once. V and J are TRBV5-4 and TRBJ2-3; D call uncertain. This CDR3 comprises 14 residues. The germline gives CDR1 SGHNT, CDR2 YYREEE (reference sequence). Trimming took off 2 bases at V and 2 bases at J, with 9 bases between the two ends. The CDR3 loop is CASSLSVNTDTQYF. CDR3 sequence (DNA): TGTGCCAGCAGCTTATCAGTTAACACAGATACGCAGTATTTT.

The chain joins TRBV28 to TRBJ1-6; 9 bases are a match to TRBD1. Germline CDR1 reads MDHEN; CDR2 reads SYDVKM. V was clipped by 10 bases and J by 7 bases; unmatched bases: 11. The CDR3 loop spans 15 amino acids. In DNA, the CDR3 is TGTGCCACTAACGGCGGGGACAGGGTGAATTCACCCCTCCACTTT. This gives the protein CATNGGDRVNSPLHF.

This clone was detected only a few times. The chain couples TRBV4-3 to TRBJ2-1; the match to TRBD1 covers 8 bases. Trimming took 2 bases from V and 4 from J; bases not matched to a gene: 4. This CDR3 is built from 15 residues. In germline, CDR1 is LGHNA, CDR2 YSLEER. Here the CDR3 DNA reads TGCGCCAGCAGCCAAACGACAGGGGCGTACAATGAGCAGTTCTTC. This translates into CASSQTTGAYNEQFF.

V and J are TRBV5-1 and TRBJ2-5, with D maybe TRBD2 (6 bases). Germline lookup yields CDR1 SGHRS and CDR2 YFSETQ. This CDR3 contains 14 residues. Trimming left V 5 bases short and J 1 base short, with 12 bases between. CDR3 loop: CASSGGAGQETQYF. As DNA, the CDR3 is TGCGCCAGCAGTGGAGGGGCCGGCCAAGAGACCCAGTACTTC.

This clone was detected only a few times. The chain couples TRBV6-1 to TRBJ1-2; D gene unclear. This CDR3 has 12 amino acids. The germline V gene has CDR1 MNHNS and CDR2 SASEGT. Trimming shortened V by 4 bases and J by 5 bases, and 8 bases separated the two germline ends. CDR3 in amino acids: CASSVEQYGYTF. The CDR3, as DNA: TGTGCCAGCAGTGTGGAACAGTATGGCTACACCTTC.